This entry features one T cell receptor (beta chain) sequence. The antigen remains undetermined. The source of the sample is a study of cytomegalovirus exposure and HLA in healthy donors. On the study more broadly: About 85 million unique TCRs from HLA-typed donors were held in an early release of data. Study-wide findings and caveats: Both high specificity and high sensitivity reportedly marked the classifier's diagnosis of cytomegalovirus status. An analysis that was carried out later associated 16,000 or so TCR beta sequences with HLA alleles at 0.05 false discovery rate. The likely explanation for a cluster of highly shared sequence variants was sequencing artifact.

Germline V CDR1 and CDR2: SGHVS, FQNEAQ. V shed 5 bases and J shed 5 bases, with 12 bases lying between them. The CDR3 extends over 13 amino acids. PCR was performed using 60 Vbeta and 13 Jbeta primers. Here immunoSEQ multiplex PCR was the method, and the copy in TCRdb shows in-frame clones only, minus some. Here the sample spans around 86,000 clones, 75% to 80% being singletons. This chain uses TRBV7-8 with TRBJ2-5, with D tentatively TRBD1 (5 bases). The sample consisted of PBMCs. The origin of this receptor is a female donor in good health and CMV-seronegative. The chain's CDR3 is CASSRTPGETQYF. DNA of the CDR3: TGTGCCAGCAGCCGGACACCAGGGGAGACCCAGTACTTC. The full variable domain, rest sourced from reference TRBV7-8 and TRBJ2-5, is GAGVSQSPRYKVAKRGQDVALRCDPISGHVSLFWYQQALGQGPEFLTYFQNEAQLDKSGLPSDRFFAERPEGSVSTLKIQRTQQEDSAVYLCASSRTPGETQYFGPGTRLLVL.